These 13 T cell receptor beta chains share one sample of origin, sequenced in a study of early stage breast cancer tumors. The method was immunoSEQ multiplex PCR; TCRdb's version includes in-frame clones alone and lacks a portion of them. The sample contains some 24,000 clones, about 67% of which appear only once. Sequencing was done on a sample of breast tumor tissue. The receptor set was obtained from a person aged 55 to 75 with breast cancer.

The chain joins TRBV29-1 to TRBJ2-7; 9 bases are a match to TRBD1. This CDR3 has 13 amino acids. J was trimmed by 5 bases and V by 1 base; bases with no gene match: 3. Germline CDR1 and CDR2: SQVTM and ANQGSEA. CDR3 coding DNA: TGCAGCGTTGAAGGCACAGGGGGCAACGAGCAGTACTTC. Translated, it gives CSVEGTGGNEQYF.

The chain recombines TRBV19 with TRBJ1-5, with D perhaps TRBD1 (6 bases). Trimming cost V 2 bases and J 3 bases, with 11 bases left between them. Per the germline V gene, CDR1 is LNHDA and CDR2 is SQIVND (reference sequence). There are 15 residues in the CDR3. For the CDR3, the DNA is TGTGCCAGTAGTATAAGCGGGGACACCAATCAGCCCCAGCATTTT. It specifies CASSISGDTNQPQHF.

This clone came up once. One end of the junction varies from germline; a read error may be responsible. V usage is TRBV7-7 and J usage is TRBJ2-2, with TRBD2 matching over 7 bases. The CDR3 loop spans 17 amino acids. Germline V gene lookup returns CDR1 SSHAT and CDR2 FNYEAQ (reference sequence). The CDR3 sequence: CASSQAVGGGSTGELFF. The CDR3 DNA sequence: TGTGCTAGCAGCCAAGCCGTGGGGGGGGGTTCCACCGGGGAGCTGTTTTTT.

This clone was picked up a small number of times. This chain joins TRBV10-3 and TRBJ2-2, with 9 bases fitting TRBD2. Unmatched junction bases numbered 6, after V lost 9 bases and J lost 1 base. The CDR3 extends over 15 amino acids. CDR1 is ENHRY and CDR2 is SYGVKD in the germline V gene. The CDR3 sequence: CAMGLLAGNTGELFF. The CDR3 region has the DNA TGTGCCATGGGGTTACTAGCGGGGAACACCGGGGAGCTGTTTTTT.

The J gene is TRBJ1-3, the V gene TRBV2; D ambiguous. V was shortened by 2 bases and J by 3 bases, with 2 bases between the two germline ends. The CDR3 extends over 12 amino acids. Germline CDR1 is SNHLY and CDR2 is FYNNEI. The CDR3: CASSELGNTIYF. The CDR3 coding sequence is TGTGCCAGCAGTGAACTTGGAAACACCATATATTTT.

There are a few counts of this clone. V usage is TRBV5-1 and J usage is TRBJ2-3; TRBD2 agrees at 9 bases. The CDR3 is 15 residues long. Germline-derived CDR1 and CDR2 are SGHRS and YFSETQ. The V and J ends lost 2 bases and 0 bases, in that order; junction bases with no gene match: 1. In nucleotides, the CDR3 is TGCGCCAGCAGCTTAACTAGCGGGAGCACAGATACGCAGTATTTT. It specifies CASSLTSGSTDTQYF.

There are many counts of this clone. This sequence joins TRBV28 and TRBJ1-4, with no clear D. The CDR3 consists of 12 residues. The germline V and J ends were trimmed by 5 bases and 8 bases, with 9 bases remaining between them. Germline V gene data show CDR1 as MDHEN and CDR2 as SYDVKM. DNA of the CDR3: TGTGCCAGCAGTCCTCCTTTCGAAAAACTGTTTTTT. Protein sequence: CASSPPFEKLFF. Together with reference TRBV28 and TRBJ1-4, the CDR3 gives the full variable domain: DVKVTQSSRYLVKRTGEKVFLECVQDMDHENMFWYRQDPGLGLRLIYFSYDVKMKEKGDIPEGYSVSREKKERFSLILESASTNQTSMYLCASSPPFEKLFFGSGTQLSVL.

The chain joins TRBV19 to TRBJ1-5; 7 nucleotides line up with TRBD1. CDR1 is LNHDA and CDR2 is SQIVND in the germline V gene (reference sequence). The CDR3 contains 16 residues. V lost 5 bases and J lost 4; bases outside the gene matches: 11. Here the CDR3 reads CASSSSVGTANQPQHF. The CDR3 coding sequence is TGTGCCAGTAGTTCAAGCGTCGGGACAGCTAATCAGCCCCAGCATTTT.

This rearrangement joins TRBV9 to TRBJ1-3, with D perhaps TRBD1 (5 bases). The CDR3 totals 14 residues. Germline assignment: CDR1 SGDLS and CDR2 YYNGEE. Trimming left V 0 bases short and J 2 bases short, with 6 bases between. CDR3 loop: CASSVEGAGNTIYF. In nucleotides, the CDR3 is TGTGCCAGCAGCGTAGAAGGGGCTGGAAACACCATATATTTT.

This clone appeared a few times. The chain joins TRBV7-8 to TRBJ1-2, with 8 bases matching TRBD1. Germline CDR1 reads SGHVS; CDR2 reads FQNEAQ. Germline trimming cut 2 bases from V and 6 bases from J; bases unmatched to any gene: 8. The CDR3 spans 15 residues. CDR3 sequence reads: CASSLSPGGFNGYTF. In DNA form, the CDR3 reads TGTGCCAGCAGCTTATCCCCAGGGGGCTTTAATGGCTACACCTTC.

This clone appeared a single time. The rearrangement links TRBV18 to TRBJ1-1; 10 nucleotides match TRBD1. With 4 bases clipped from V and 0 bases from J, the junction kept 11 bases outside the gene matches. From germline, CDR1 is KGHSH and CDR2 LQKENI. This CDR3 has 18 residues. This CDR3 reads CASSLAGTGAFMNTEAFF. DNA for the CDR3: TGTGCCAGCTCACTCGCCGGGACAGGGGCGTTCATGAACACTGAAGCTTTCTTT.

V is TRBV4-2 and J is TRBJ2-7; 7 positions match TRBD2. Germline CDR1 is LGHNA and CDR2 is YNFKEQ. V shed 3 bases and J 3 bases; nucleotides not matched to a gene: 8. The CDR3 length is 15 residues. The CDR3 nucleotides read TGTGCCAGCAGCCAGGGGGAGGGTAGGGGCTACGAGCAGTACTTC. Translating gives CASSQGEGRGYEQYF.

The rearrangement joins TRBV10-3 to TRBJ1-2; D may be TRBD1 (6 bases). This CDR3 contains 12 residues. V lost 9 bases and J 0 bases, leaving 8 bases between the germline ends. Germline V lookup: CDR1 ENHRY, CDR2 SYGVKD. The CDR3 nucleotides read TGTGCCATACAGGGAGCTAACTATGGCTACACCTTC. This translates into CAIQGANYGYTF.